The 26 T cell receptor beta chains below come from one sample, sequenced in a study of T cell responses to AZD1222 COVID-19 vaccine. The assay was immunoSEQ multiplex PCR, and TCRdb's table has in-frame clones only and misses some. The table records 210,000 or so clones, roughly 94% of them present only once. The specimen was peripheral blood, collected 28 days after the second dose of the MenACWY control vaccine. The receptors come from an adult who received the MenACWY meningococcal vaccine as a control.

The chain carries TRBV19 and TRBJ1-2; D perhaps matches TRBD1 (6 bases). Germline CDR1 is LNHDA and CDR2 is SQIVND (reference sequence). The CDR3 loop spans 14 amino acids. The germline V and J ends were trimmed by 4 bases and 5 bases, with 14 bases remaining between them. CDR3 in amino acids: CASSTPGQVYGYTF. The DNA of the CDR3 is TGTGCCAGTAGTACTCCGGGACAAGTGTATGGCTACACCTTC. The full variable domain, rest sourced from reference TRBV19 and TRBJ1-2, is DGGITQSPKYLFRKEGQNVTLSCEQNLNHDAMYWYRQDPGQGLRLIYYSQIVNDFQKGDIAEGYSVSREKKESFPLTVTSAQKNPTAFYLCASSTPGQVYGYTFGSGTRLTVV.

V is TRBV11-2 and J is TRBJ2-3; possible D gene TRBD1, 6 bases. The CDR3 sequence is 16 residues long. Germline CDR1 reads SGHAT; CDR2 reads FQNNGV. The V end lost 5 bases, the J end lost 3 bases, and 18 bases lay between the germline ends. The DNA of the CDR3 is TGTGCCAGCAGCCTGGACAGCTGGGTGAGGACAGATACGCAGTATTTT. This codes for CASSLDSWVRTDTQYF.

The J gene is TRBJ1-1, the V gene TRBV7-2; D gene unclear. The CDR3 sequence is 14 residues long. V lost 1 base, J lost 2 bases, and 8 bases lay in between. Germline V gives CDR1 SGHTA, CDR2 FQGNSA. CDR3 DNA: TGTGCCAGCAGCTTAGTGGCAGCTAACACTGAAGCTTTCTTT. It encodes CASSLVAANTEAFF.

The chain uses TRBV6-5 and TRBJ2-2; perhaps TRBD1 as D (6 bases). The CDR3 is made up of 16 amino acids. The V and J ends lost 0 bases and 4 bases respectively, with 12 bases between them. Per germline, CDR1 MNHEY and CDR2 SVGAGI. The CDR3: CASSYSGSGATGELFF. The CDR3 DNA sequence: TGTGCCAGCAGTTACTCGGGTTCAGGGGCCACCGGGGAGCTGTTTTTT.

The chain couples TRBV5-4 to TRBJ1-1; the D is unclear. V lost 4 bases, J lost 4 bases, and 11 bases lay in between. CDR3 length: 13 residues. The germline V gene encodes CDR1 SGHNT and CDR2 YYREEE (reference sequence). CDR3 coding DNA: TGTGCCAGCAGCCCTCGATACAGCACTGAAGCTTTCTTT. Translated: CASSPRYSTEAFF.

The chain recombines TRBV7-3 with TRBJ2-2, with TRBD1 identical over 9 bases. The CDR3 spans 14 residues. After removal of 5 bases from V and 3 bases from J, the junction contained 1 base not matched to a gene. Germline V CDR1 and CDR2: SGHTA, FQGTGA. CDR3 coding DNA: TGTGCCAGCAGCCGGACAGGGGACACCGGGGAGCTGTTTTTT. This encodes CASSRTGDTGELFF.

The chain combines TRBV28 with TRBJ2-7; D call uncertain. The germline V and J ends were trimmed by 5 bases and 3 bases, with 8 bases remaining between them. Per germline, CDR1 MDHEN and CDR2 SYDVKM. CDR3 length: 12 amino acids. CDR3 bases: TGTGCCAGCAGTGGCTCGATCTACGAGCAGTACTTC. This translates into CASSGSIYEQYF.

This chain connects TRBV6-5 to TRBJ1-2; D is perhaps TRBD1 (6 bases). The CDR3 spans 13 residues. Trimming left V 4 bases short and J 6 bases short, with 12 bases between. CDR1 is MNHEY and CDR2 is SVGAGI in the germline V gene. The CDR3 coding sequence is TGTGCCAGCAGTTCAGCAGGGGCGAATGGCTACACCTTC. Translating gives CASSSAGANGYTF.

The chain couples TRBV27 to TRBJ2-2, with D possibly TRBD2 on 5 matching bases. Trimming pared 2 bases from V and 6 bases from J, leaving 10 bases between. The V gene's germline CDR1 is MNHEY and CDR2 SMNVEV (reference sequence). The CDR3 loop spans 14 amino acids. The CDR3 nucleotides read TGTGCCAGCAGTTTAGCCGGGGTGGCCGGGGAGCTGTTTTTT. This encodes CASSLAGVAGELFF.

The genes are TRBV11-2 and TRBJ2-7, with a tentative D call TRBD2 (5 bases). CDR1 SGHAT and CDR2 FQNNGV come from the germline V gene. CDR3 size: 14 residues. V dropped 5 bases and J dropped 4 bases, with 15 bases sitting between them. The CDR3 sequence is CASSLGVGVYEQYF. CDR3 sequence (DNA): TGTGCCAGCAGCCTAGGTGTCGGGGTTTACGAGCAGTACTTC.

The gene calls are TRBV7-9 and TRBJ2-7; the D gene is possibly TRBD1 (7 bases). V lost 5 bases and J 4 bases, leaving 12 bases between the germline ends. The CDR3 runs 13 residues. Germline V gene lookup returns CDR1 SEHNR and CDR2 FQNEAQ (reference sequence). CDR3 DNA: TGTGCCAGCAGCGGATCAGGGGGGTACGAGCAGTACTTC. It specifies CASSGSGGYEQYF.

The chain links TRBV19 to TRBJ1-5, with D possibly being TRBD1 (5 bases). The CDR3 totals 15 residues. Between the trimmed V and J ends, which lost 0 bases and 6 bases, there was a span of 12 bases. Germline V gene data show CDR1 as LNHDA and CDR2 as SQIVND (reference sequence). CDR3 sequence: CASSIEGVGSQPQHF. The DNA for the CDR3 is TGTGCCAGTAGTATAGAGGGGGTAGGGAGTCAGCCCCAGCATTTT.

The chain joins TRBV28 to TRBJ2-7; D call uncertain. V was cut by 8 bases and J by 0 bases, with 11 bases left in between. From germline, CDR1 is MDHEN and CDR2 SYDVKM. This CDR3 comprises 13 residues. CDR3 nucleotides: TGTGCCAGCTGTCCTCAAAGCTCCTACGAGCAGTACTTC. It codes for CASCPQSSYEQYF.

In its sample, this clone was seen once. The J gene is TRBJ2-3, the V gene TRBV7-9; the match to TRBD2 covers 8 bases. This CDR3 is built from 16 residues. J gave up 4 bases and V 4 bases, and 10 bases lay outside the gene matches. Germline CDR1 is SEHNR and CDR2 is FQNEAQ (reference sequence). As DNA, the CDR3 is TGTGCCAGCAGCTCCGAGGAGCGGGAGTTGGCAGATACGCAGTATTTT. This translates into CASSSEERELADTQYF.

CDR3 DNA: TGTGCCAGCAGCTTGGACAGGGGGAGCTCCTACGAGCAGTACTTC. This codes for CASSLDRGSSYEQYF. The chain couples TRBV5-4 to TRBJ2-7, with 8 bases matching TRBD1. V was clipped by 0 bases and J by 0 bases; unmatched bases: 2. CDR3 length equals 15 residues. Germline V gives CDR1 SGHNT, CDR2 YYREEE (reference sequence).

This sequence joins TRBV5-1 and TRBJ2-1, with a tentative D call TRBD2 (5 bases). Trimming cost V 0 bases and J 7 bases, with 11 bases left between them. The CDR3 spans 14 residues. Per germline, CDR1 SGHRS and CDR2 YFSETQ. CDR3 bases: TGCGCCAGCAGCTTGGCCCTTACTAGGAATGAGCAGTTCTTC. It translates to CASSLALTRNEQFF.

This chain uses TRBV5-1 with TRBJ2-7; a weak D match, TRBD2 (6 bases). This CDR3 spans 14 amino acids. Trimming pared 4 bases from V and 0 bases from J, leaving 11 bases between. The germline CDR1 and CDR2 sequences are SGHRS and YFSETQ. As DNA, the CDR3 is TGCGCCAGCAGCGAGGAGGGGCTCTCCTACGAGCAGTACTTC. It translates to CASSEEGLSYEQYF.

V gene TRBV27 combines with J gene TRBJ1-2, with D uncertain. The V and J ends lost 4 bases and 6 bases respectively, with 15 bases between them. This CDR3 is 14 amino acids long. Germline V CDR1 and CDR2: MNHEY, SMNVEV (reference sequence). The CDR3 loop reads CASSSRALGHGYTF. The CDR3 region has the DNA TGTGCCAGCAGTTCCCGGGCCCTCGGACATGGCTACACCTTC.

V and J are TRBV5-4 and TRBJ2-7; 8 nucleotides align to TRBD2. Germline V gene lookup returns CDR1 SGHNT and CDR2 YYREEE (reference sequence). V gave up 0 bases and J gave up 2 bases; unmatched junction bases: 7. This CDR3 has 16 residues. The CDR3 loop is CASSLGLASAPYEQYF. As DNA, the CDR3 is TGTGCCAGCAGCTTGGGACTAGCGTCGGCCCCCTACGAGCAGTACTTC.

The chain joins TRBV4-2 to TRBJ1-2; D is uncertain. Germline V CDR1 and CDR2: LGHNA, YNFKEQ. V gave up 0 bases and J gave up 2 bases, with 10 bases separating them. This CDR3 has 15 residues. The CDR3 DNA follows: TGTGCCAGCAGCCAAGATGGAATTTTAAACTATGGCTACACCTTC. It codes for CASSQDGILNYGYTF.

This chain joins TRBV5-5 and TRBJ2-7, with TRBD2 as a possible D gene (5 bases). Germline CDR1 is SGHKS and CDR2 is YYEKEE (reference sequence). This CDR3 region has 14 residues. The V end was cut by 1 base, the J end by 2 bases, with 10 bases between. CDR3 region: CASSLRGPAYEQYF. In DNA form, the CDR3 reads TGTGCCAGCAGCTTGCGGGGTCCAGCCTACGAGCAGTACTTC.

The chain carries TRBV28 and TRBJ2-5, with TRBD1 as a possible D gene (5 bases). Germline CDR1 reads MDHEN; CDR2 reads SYDVKM. CDR3 length: 15 residues. Trimming removed 2 bases from V and 1 base from J, with 11 bases in between. CDR3 protein: CASSLTGGAQETQYF. The CDR3 bases are TGTGCCAGCAGTTTAACTGGTGGGGCCCAAGAGACCCAGTACTTC. Drawing the rest from reference TRBV28 and TRBJ2-5, the complete variable domain is DVKVTQSSRYLVKRTGEKVFLECVQDMDHENMFWYRQDPGLGLRLIYFSYDVKMKEKGDIPEGYSVSREKKERFSLILESASTNQTSMYLCASSLTGGAQETQYFGPGTRLLVL.

The gene calls are TRBV9 and TRBJ2-2; TRBD2 matches 8 bases. This CDR3 is built from 13 residues. Germline CDR1 and CDR2: SGDLS and YYNGEE. V shed 4 bases and J 6 bases; nucleotides not matched to a gene: 2. The CDR3 sequence is CASSRGGPGELFF. The CDR3 nucleotides are TGTGCCAGCAGCCGGGGGGGACCCGGGGAGCTGTTTTTT. The full variable domain, its missing parts supplied by reference TRBV9 and TRBJ2-2, is DSGVTQTPKHLITATGQRVTLRCSPRSGDLSVYWYQQSLDQGLQFLIQYYNGEERAKGNILERFSAQQFPDLHSELNLSSLELGDSALYFCASSRGGPGELFFGEGSRLTVL.

The chain carries TRBV11-2 and TRBJ1-1; D is undetermined. The CDR3 runs 12 residues. From germline, CDR1 is SGHAT and CDR2 FQNNGV. The V end was cut by 3 bases, the J end by 6 bases, with 8 bases between. The CDR3 region has the DNA TGTGCCAGCAGCTTGGTTCTGGCTGAAGCTTTCTTT. It specifies CASSLVLAEAFF.

The table lists this clone with a count of one. This chain joins TRBV10-3 and TRBJ1-1; D remains ambiguous. Germline CDR1 is ENHRY and CDR2 is SYGVKD. The V gene lost 0 bases and the J gene lost 5 bases, with 10 bases spanning the gap. CDR3 length: 14 residues. In nucleotides, the CDR3 is TGTGCCATCAGTGAGTCGAGGGAACGAACTGAAGCTTTCTTT. It yields the protein CAISESRERTEAFF.

CDR3 loop: CATRLGAGTGELFF. Written as DNA, the CDR3 is TGTGCCACCCGGCTGGGGGCTGGCACCGGGGAGCTGTTTTTT. This chain uses TRBV19 with TRBJ2-2; possible D gene TRBD1, 6 bases. Germline-derived CDR1 and CDR2 are LNHDA and SQIVND (reference sequence). The V gene lost 10 bases and the J gene lost 4 bases, with 16 bases spanning the gap. The CDR3 contains 14 residues.